A selection of T cell receptor beta chains follows, all from one sample in a study of CD8+ T cells in alopecia areata. Only in-frame clones appear in the TCRdb table, and some are missing; sequencing was by immunoSEQ multiplex PCR. This sample has more than 200,000 clones, with less than 80% found just once. The sample here was CD4+ T cells sorted from blood, taken at week 0. The receptors stem from a human donor with alopecia areata. Both conserved end residues are part of each CDR3. Fields, in order: clone size, D gene, J gene, CDR3 length, V gene, CDR3 DNA, CDR3 protein. The D gene is left open where the match is weak. A row's size may be missing; if present it is once, few, many or a size class.

- | TRBD2 | TRBJ2-5 | 14 | TRBV29-1 | TGCAGCGTTGGGGCTAGCGGGGGAAGGGAGACCCAGTACTTC | CSVGASGGRETQYF
- | - | TRBJ2-7 | 15 | TRBV4-2 | TGTGCCAGCAGCCAGCAAGGGACACACGATTACGAGCAGTACTTC | CASSQQGTHDYEQYF
few | - | TRBJ2-5 | 13 | TRBV29-1 | TGCAGCGCCGGAGACAGGACCCAAGAGACCCAGTACTTC | CSAGDRTQETQYF
- | - | TRBJ2-7 | 12 | TRBV29-1 | TGCAGCGTTAATACAGGGTGGGACGAGCAGTACTTC | CSVNTGWDEQYF
- | TRBD1 | TRBJ1-2 | 12 | TRBV27 | TGTGCCAGCAGTTTAAGGGGGCAAGGCTACACCTTC | CASSLRGQGYTF
- | - | TRBJ2-5 | 13 | TRBV7-8 | TGTGCCAGCAGCATAGATACGTGGGAGACCCAGTACTTC | CASSIDTWETQYF
few | - | TRBJ1-2 | 9 | TRBV30 | TGTGCCTGGGGTCATGGCTACACCTTC | CAWGHGYTF
few | - | TRBJ1-3 | 14 | TRBV7-6 | TGTGCCAGCAGCCCGGGGAGCTCTGGAAACACCATATATTTT | CASSPGSSGNTIYF
- | - | TRBJ1-1 | 13 | TRBV30 | TGTGCCTGGAGTGACGCGGGCTGGACTGAAGCTTTCTTT | CAWSDAGWTEAFF
- | - | TRBJ2-1 | 15 | TRBV9 | TGTGCCAGCAGCGTAGATGGGGCGACCTACAATGAGCAGTTCTTC | CASSVDGATYNEQFF
- | - | TRBJ1-6 | 15 | TRBV15 | TGTGCCACCAGCAGGTCGACCGGACATAGGACACCCCTCCACTTT | CATSRSTGHRTPLHF
- | TRBD1 | TRBJ2-7 | 14 | TRBV25-1 | TGTGCCAGCAGCAACACAGGGGTCGGGTACGAGCAGTACTTC | CASSNTGVGYEQYF
- | - | TRBJ2-2 | 13 | TRBV14 | TGTGCCAGCAGCCAAGGTCCCACCGGGGAGCTGTTTTTT | CASSQGPTGELFF
few | - | TRBJ1-4 | 15 | TRBV30 | TGTGCCTGGAGTGTACTTCAGGGAGGATATGAAAAACTGTTTTTT | CAWSVLQGGYEKLFF
- | - | TRBJ2-3 | 12 | TRBV6-5 | TGTGCCACCGCTGGGGCAGCAGATACGCAGTATTTT | CATAGAADTQYF
- | - | TRBJ1-6 | 12 | TRBV10-3 | TGTGCCATCAGTGAGGAGTTTTCACCCCTCCACTTT | CAISEEFSPLHF
- | - | TRBJ2-1 | 12 | TRBV7-2 | TGTGCCAGCAGCCGCCCCGGCAATGAGCAGTTCTTC | CASSRPGNEQFF
few | - | TRBJ1-1 | 13 | TRBV4-2 | TGTGCCAGCAGCCCTTTACCCCCCCAAGGGGCTTTCTTT | CASSPLPPQGAFF
- | - | TRBJ2-1 | 15 | TRBV9 | TGTGCCAGCAGCGGGGCTAGCGACTCCTACAATGAGCAGTTCTTC | CASSGASDSYNEQFF
- | - | TRBJ1-1 | 12 | TRBV30 | TGTGCCTGGAGTCGGGGCAGCACTGAAGCTTTCTTT | CAWSRGSTEAFF
- | TRBD1 | TRBJ2-1 | 15 | TRBV29-1 | TGCAGCGTCTCCACCCCAGGGGGCTCCTACAATGAGCAGTTCTTC | CSVSTPGGSYNEQFF
- | - | TRBJ2-3 | 14 | TRBV25-1 | TGTGCCACCGCGGACAGACTTAGCACAGATACGCAGTATTTT | CATADRLSTDTQYF
few | - | TRBJ2-7 | 13 | TRBV29-1 | TGCAGCGTTTCGGGACTTCTCTCCTACGAGCAGTACTTC | CSVSGLLSYEQYF
once | - | TRBJ2-7 | 14 | TRBV27 | TGTGCCAGCAGACCTAGCCCCTCAGGGTACGAGCAGTACTTC | CASRPSPSGYEQYF
- | TRBD1 | TRBJ2-1 | 15 | TRBV27 | TGTGCCAGCAGTTTATCGTGGACAGGGGCCGATGAGCAGTTCTTC | CASSLSWTGADEQFF
- | - | TRBJ2-5 | 11 | TRBV4-2 | TGTGCCAGCAGCCAAGATGAGACCCAGTACTTC | CASSQDETQYF
- | - | TRBJ2-7 | 11 | TRBV30 | TGTGCCTGGAGTGTGGGATACGAGCAGTACTTC | CAWSVGYEQYF
- | TRBD1 | TRBJ2-1 | 15 | TRBV5-6 | TGTGCCAGCAGCTTGTGGGGGACAGGGATGAATGAGCAGTTCTTC | CASSLWGTGMNEQFF
few | - | TRBJ2-6 | 13 | TRBV5-1 | TGCGCCAGCAGTTTTGGGGGTTCCAACGTCCTGACTTTC | CASSFGGSNVLTF
- | - | TRBJ2-3 | 12 | TRBV29-1 | TGCAGCGTTTCAGGACCCCCAGATACGCAGTATTTT | CSVSGPPDTQYF
- | - | TRBJ2-5 | 15 | TRBV30 | TGTGCCTGGAGTGGGGGCGGGCTTCGCGAGGAGACCCAGTACTTC | CAWSGGGLREETQYF
- | - | TRBJ1-4 | 16 | TRBV7-2 | TGTGCCAGCAGCTTATCGGGACACTCAACTAATGAAAAACTGTTTTTT | CASSLSGHSTNEKLFF
- | TRBD2 | TRBJ2-5 | 13 | TRBV29-1 | TGCAGCGTCCGGGGGGGCCACCAAGAGACCCAGTACTTC | CSVRGGHQETQYF
- | TRBD1 | TRBJ1-1 | 16 | TRBV27 | TGTGCCAGCAGTCTATCCGGGACAGGGGGGGTCAGCAAAGCTTTCTTT | CASSLSGTGGVSKAFF
- | TRBD2 | TRBJ2-6 | 16 | TRBV28 | TGTGCCAGCAGTTCGGGACTAGCGGCTGGGGCCAACGTCCTGACTTTC | CASSSGLAAGANVLTF
- | TRBD2 | TRBJ2-3 | 16 | TRBV9 | TGTGCCAGCAGCTTATCAGGGACTAGCCCCACAGATACGCAGTATTTT | CASSLSGTSPTDTQYF
- | - | TRBJ2-3 | 13 | TRBV7-6 | TGTGCCAGCACGAGTAACCCCGGAGATACGCAGTATTTT | CASTSNPGDTQYF
once | - | TRBJ1-1 | 14 | TRBV29-1 | TGCAGCGTGCAAACGCGGCAGACGAACACTGAAGCTTTCTTT | CSVQTRQTNTEAFF
few | - | TRBJ2-3 | 11 | TRBV7-9 | TGTGCCAGCAGCCGCGGAGATACGCAGTATTTT | CASSRGDTQYF
- | TRBD2 | TRBJ2-5 | 15 | TRBV5-4 | TGTGCCAGCAGCTTGCGGAGTAGCGGGGAAGAGACCCAGTACTTC | CASSLRSSGEETQYF